These T cell receptor beta chains were read from a single sample in a study of blood T cell repertoires in COVID-19. Sequencing used immunoSEQ multiplex PCR; TCRdb keeps in-frame clones, though not all of them. The profile shows approximately 150,000 clones, around 83% of them singletons. Sequenced material: peripheral blood. These receptors all stem from a man aged 55 to 70 with active or convalescent COVID-19. The CDR3 runs from the conserved cysteine through the conserved F or W. The order of the fields is J gene, D gene, clone size, V gene, CDR3 protein, CDR3 DNA. D genes are given only for firm matches. The size field is filled for only some rows; it gives once, few, many or a size class.

j_call: TRBJ2-1; d_call: TRBD2; clone_size: .; v_call: TRBV6-2/TRBV6-3; cdr3_aa: CASSKGTSGSPTSYNEQFF; cdr3_nt: TGTGCCAGCAGTAAAGGGACTAGCGGGAGTCCCACCTCCTACAATGAGCAGTTCTTC
j_call: TRBJ2-7; d_call: .; clone_size: .; v_call: TRBV20-1; cdr3_aa: CSVLRGYEQYF; cdr3_nt: TGCAGTGTTCTCCGGGGCTACGAGCAGTACTTC
j_call: TRBJ1-3; d_call: .; clone_size: .; v_call: TRBV11-2; cdr3_aa: CASSHYRRTEPSGNTIYF; cdr3_nt: TGTGCCAGCAGCCATTATCGGAGGACGGAGCCCTCTGGAAACACCATATATTTT
j_call: TRBJ1-1; d_call: .; clone_size: .; v_call: TRBV3-1/TRBV3-2; cdr3_aa: CASSQIANTEAFF; cdr3_nt: TGTGCCAGCAGCCAGATAGCGAACACTGAAGCTTTCTTT
j_call: TRBJ2-5; d_call: .; clone_size: once; v_call: TRBV24-1; cdr3_aa: CATSDPGRETQYF; cdr3_nt: TGTGCCACCAGTGATCCGGGGAGGGAGACCCAGTACTTC
j_call: TRBJ1-1; d_call: .; clone_size: .; v_call: TRBV30; cdr3_aa: CGGGLYAEAFF; cdr3_nt: TGTGGAGGGGGTTTATACGCTGAAGCTTTCTTT
j_call: TRBJ1-5; d_call: TRBD1; clone_size: .; v_call: TRBV10-3; cdr3_aa: CAISGDRVAQPQHF; cdr3_nt: TGTGCCATCAGCGGGGACAGAGTTGCGCAGCCCCAGCATTTT
j_call: TRBJ2-3; d_call: .; clone_size: .; v_call: TRBV7-7; cdr3_aa: CASSSRDTSTDTQYF; cdr3_nt: TGTGCTAGCAGCTCCCGGGACACTAGCACAGATACGCAGTATTTT
j_call: TRBJ2-7; d_call: .; clone_size: .; v_call: TRBV4-1; cdr3_aa: CASSSEPSSYEQYF; cdr3_nt: TGCGCCAGCAGCTCCGAACCCAGCTCCTACGAGCAGTACTTC
j_call: TRBJ1-2; d_call: .; clone_size: .; v_call: TRBV5-4; cdr3_aa: CASSSKKTDRYGYTF; cdr3_nt: TGTGCCAGCAGCTCTAAAAAAACGGACAGATATGGCTACACCTTC
j_call: TRBJ2-3; d_call: TRBD1; clone_size: .; v_call: TRBV24-1; cdr3_aa: CATSDLGQGAPVDTQYF; cdr3_nt: TGTGCCACCAGTGATTTGGGACAGGGGGCACCTGTAGATACGCAGTATTTT
j_call: TRBJ1-6; d_call: .; clone_size: .; v_call: TRBV30; cdr3_aa: CAWSVRQTGNSPLHF; cdr3_nt: TGTGCCTGGAGTGTACGCCAGACAGGCAATTCACCCCTCCACTTT
j_call: TRBJ2-3; d_call: TRBD2; clone_size: .; v_call: TRBV19; cdr3_aa: CASTRGGSGADTQYF; cdr3_nt: TGTGCCAGTACCCGCGGGGGATCAGGCGCAGATACGCAGTATTTT
j_call: TRBJ2-7; d_call: TRBD2; clone_size: .; v_call: TRBV7-9; cdr3_aa: CASSLGGSAYEQYF; cdr3_nt: TGTGCCAGCAGCTTAGGCGGGAGCGCCTACGAGCAGTACTTC
j_call: TRBJ2-1; d_call: TRBD2; clone_size: .; v_call: TRBV6-6; cdr3_aa: CASSRLAAPYNEQFF; cdr3_nt: TGTGCCAGCAGTCGACTAGCGGCCCCCTACAATGAGCAGTTCTTC
j_call: TRBJ1-2; d_call: TRBD1; clone_size: .; v_call: TRBV5-4; cdr3_aa: CASSGTGDDYGYTF; cdr3_nt: TGTGCCAGCAGCGGGACAGGGGATGACTATGGCTACACCTTC
j_call: TRBJ1-1; d_call: TRBD1; clone_size: .; v_call: TRBV3-1/TRBV3-2; cdr3_aa: CASSQSALQGDTEAFF; cdr3_nt: TGTGCCAGCAGCCAATCGGCCCTACAGGGGGACACTGAAGCTTTCTTT
j_call: TRBJ2-1; d_call: TRBD1; clone_size: .; v_call: TRBV12-5; cdr3_aa: CASGLGQGDYNEQFF; cdr3_nt: TGTGCTAGTGGTTTGGGACAGGGGGACTACAATGAGCAGTTCTTC
j_call: TRBJ2-3; d_call: TRBD1; clone_size: once; v_call: TRBV6-5; cdr3_aa: CASSYSKDRGADTQYF; cdr3_nt: TGTGCCAGCAGTTACTCGAAGGACAGGGGTGCAGATACGCAGTATTTT
j_call: TRBJ2-1; d_call: TRBD2; clone_size: .; v_call: TRBV9; cdr3_aa: CASSVEERGVINEQFF; cdr3_nt: TGTGCCAGCAGCGTAGAGGAGCGGGGGGTCATCAATGAGCAGTTCTTC
j_call: TRBJ1-2; d_call: TRBD1; clone_size: .; v_call: TRBV6-2/TRBV6-3; cdr3_aa: CASSMRGGNGYTF; cdr3_nt: TGTGCCAGCAGTATGAGAGGGGGCAATGGCTACACCTTC
j_call: TRBJ2-7; d_call: .; clone_size: .; v_call: TRBV19; cdr3_aa: CASSPFRDTAYEQYF; cdr3_nt: TGTGCCAGTAGCCCTTTTCGGGACACTGCCTACGAGCAGTACTTC